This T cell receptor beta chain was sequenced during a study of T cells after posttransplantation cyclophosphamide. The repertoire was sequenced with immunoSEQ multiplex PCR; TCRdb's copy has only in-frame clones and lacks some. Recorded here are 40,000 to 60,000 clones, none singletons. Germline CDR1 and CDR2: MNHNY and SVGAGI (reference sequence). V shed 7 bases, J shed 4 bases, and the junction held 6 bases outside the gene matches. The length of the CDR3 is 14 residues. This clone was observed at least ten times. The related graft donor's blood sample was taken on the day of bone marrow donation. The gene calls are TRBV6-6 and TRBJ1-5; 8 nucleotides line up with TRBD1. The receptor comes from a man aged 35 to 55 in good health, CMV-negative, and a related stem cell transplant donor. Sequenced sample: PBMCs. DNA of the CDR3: TGTGCCAGCATTGACACAGGGGGAAATCAGCCCCAGCATTTT. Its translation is CASIDTGGNQPQHF.